This T cell receptor beta chain originates from a study of technical replicates of blood from several donors. Generated by immunoSEQ multiplex PCR, the TCRdb table keeps only in-frame clones and is missing some. The data show 62,000 or so clones, with more than 75% seen just once and over 4% held by the top ten. The trim removed 5 bases at V and 3 bases at J, leaving 4 bases unmatched. There are 15 residues in the CDR3. The germline V gene encodes CDR1 SGHTA and CDR2 FQGNSA. The sequence was collected from a human donor in good health. Some clones in this sample may be carry-over from other donors' samples. Material: PBMCs. The chain recombines TRBV7-2 with TRBJ2-7; 13 bases align to TRBD2. The CDR3 nucleotides read TGTGCCAGCAGCACTAGCGGGGGGGCAGGCTACGAGCAGTACTTC. It codes for CASSTSGGAGYEQYF.